This TCR beta chain was captured by sequencing in a study of T cells after yellow fever vaccination (dated by TCRdb to about 2019). For the wider study: Libraries from fractions with low cell numbers were prepared with the SMART-Seq v4 Ultra Low Input RNA kit. Bulk TCR alpha and beta repertoires were sequenced longitudinally to track T-cell clones before and after primary and booster YFV17D yellow fever vaccination. Two healthy male donors, one aged 18 to 29 and one aged 30 to 40 years, made up the cohort. Bulk PBMC replicates and cell subsets were isolated from blood drawn at multiple timepoints before and after both primary and secondary immunization. What the research found in general, with its limitations: A small share of clonotypes was detected in both CD4 and CD8 compartments, with the overlap likely arising from convergent recombination. Because the study included only a couple of donors, the extent to which the findings can be generalized is limited. FACS-sorted repertoires could contain abundant contaminating clonotypes from the bulk population, so computational filtering was required. The secondary T-cell response was found to be weaker but faster than the primary response, with a peak reached on day 5 rather than on day 15. After the booster, most clones that had expanded after primary vaccination were detected again (around 95% of CD4 and roughly nine tenths of CD8), suggesting broad maintenance of memory.

Sequencing was carried out with an Illumina NovaSeq 6000. TCR cDNA was synthesized by 5'RACE template switching, which introduced a universal primer site and unique molecular identifiers. cDNA synthesis was primed from both the TCR alpha and TCR beta constant segments. Library amplification used two PCR steps, and the second PCR step added sample barcodes and sequencing adapters. Sequencing of libraries was performed on Illumina HiSeq 2500 (2x100 bp) or NovaSeq (2x150 bp). Processing in the source paper ran as follows. Demultiplexing of reads and collapsing into UMI consensus sequences were performed with MIGEC, and V(D)J alignment was carried out with MiXCR. Vaccine-responding clonotypes were identified with edgeR using replicate PBMC samples, with FDR below 0.01 and a log2 fold change above 5 up to day 15 being required. CD4 or CD8 identity was assigned to each bulk clonotype according to whether the clonotype was present at higher abundance in the sequenced CD4 repertoire or the sequenced CD8 repertoire. TCRdb took the public reads, trimmed them with fastp at Q25, ran MiXCR for clone calling and kept in-frame beta chains. For every CDR3 protein sequence, its rows merge into one entry that carries the most common genes and DNA. TCRdb assigned the V and J calls; the authors' analysis was not used. Across this sample there are some 240,000 distinct CDR3 sequences, with roughly 5.2% seen only once. About 3.5% of the sample comes from the top ten.

At the junction V is shortened by 8 bases and J by 3 bases; bases outside the gene matches: 8. The CDR3 covers 15 residues, taking in both the cysteine and the phenylalanine. Only the CDR3 portion is preserved as DNA: 45 bases, with reading frame beginning at the first base. This clonotype has a count of ten or more. Its antigen specificity is not known. The input lacks base qualities; no much larger clone sits a single base away. In light of the paper, this sample's treatment or condition label describes: live attenuated yellow fever vaccine strain. PBMCs were isolated from peripheral blood using a standard Ficoll-Paque protocol. Dynabeads CD4 and CD8 positive selection kits were used to isolate CD4 and CD8 T-cell fractions. TriZol was used to extract RNA from bulk PBMCs, CD4 and CD8 fractions, and dextramer-positive and dextramer-negative fractions.

In this chain, TRBV12-3 or TRBV12-4 is recombined with TRBJ1-5, and TRBD1 aligns with 9 junction nucleotides. The sequences come from CD4+ T cells sorted from PBMCs, collected on the day of the yellow fever booster vaccination. The TCR sequence derives from a man between 18 and 29 years old who received the YFV17D yellow fever vaccine. The nucleotides read TGTGCCAGCGGCCGACAGGGGGGCCTCAATCAGCCCCAGCATTTT. This gives the protein CASGRQGGLNQPQHF.